This TCR beta chain was recorded in a study of OX40 agonist ivuxolimab in advanced cancers. Overall study: The group had a mean age of about 60 years, ranged from about 20 to 85, and was roughly 80% male. General study points: Relatively little clonal expansion, among the lowest observed, appeared in partial responders at 0.1-3.0 mg/kg.

Turning to this clone: Its target is unknown.

Blood sampling took place at baseline, cycle 4 day 1, and cycle 7 day 1. Trimming removed 6 bases at V and 3 bases at J, with 11 bases between. There are 13 residues in the CDR3. Germline V gene data show CDR1 as MDHEN and CDR2 as SYDVKM. Measured with immunoSEQ multiplex PCR; TCRdb has only the in-frame clones, and not every one. The sample has 50,000 or so clones, about 80% seen once. The specimen comprised CD4+ or CD8+ T cells sorted from blood, sampled in a trial of the OX40 agonist ivuxolimab. The rearrangement joins TRBV28 to TRBJ1-2; TRBD1 is a possible D gene (5 bases). The clonotype comes from an adult with an advanced solid tumor such as melanoma, head and neck, liver or kidney cancer. The CDR3 DNA follows: TGTGCCAGCAGACCGGGGCTAGACTATGGCTACACCTTC. Translation gives CASRPGLDYGYTF.